Presented here are 14 T cell receptor beta chains from one specimen sequenced in a study of T cells in Graves' hyperthyroidism and ophthalmopathy. TCR beta CDR3 regions were amplified from RNA. With the HTBI primer set, the TCR CDR3 went through a first round of RT-PCR. TCRdb reanalysed the multiplex PCR reads using MiXCR and keeps one entry per CDR3 protein. The data contain approximately 430,000 distinct CDR3 sequences, roughly 14% of them singletons. Sample: blood. The receptors derive from a man aged 18 to 30 with Graves' ophthalmopathy.

This clonotype has a handful of counts. This chain links TRBV7-9 with TRBJ2-5; D uncertain. This CDR3 spans 13 amino acids. The V gene's germline CDR1 is SEHNR and CDR2 FQNEAQ (reference sequence). V was shortened by 7 bases and J by 1 base, with 10 bases between the two germline ends. The CDR3 DNA is TGTGCCAGCACCCTCCCAACCCAAGAGACCCAGTACTTC. Translation: CASTLPTQETQYF.

This clonotype was picked up many times. J is TRBJ2-7 and V is TRBV2; tentative D call: TRBD1 (6 bases). CDR3 length: 14 amino acids. The V and J ends lost 3 bases and 6 bases respectively, with 15 bases between them. The germline V gene has CDR1 SNHLY and CDR2 FYNNEI. CDR3 in amino acids: CASSDRDNLSEQYF. The CDR3 DNA reads TGTGCCAGCAGTGACCGGGACAATCTCTCCGAGCAGTACTTC. Full variable domain (outside the CDR3, taken from reference TRBV2 and TRBJ2-7): EPEVTQTPSHQVTQMGQEVILRCVPISNHLYFYWYRQILGQKVEFLVSFYNNEISEKSEIFDDQFSVERPDGSNFTLKIRSTKLEDSAMYFCASSDRDNLSEQYFGPGTRLTVT.

This clonotype came up many times. The CDR3 sequence: CSVDAGGFYNEQFF. The CDR3 DNA reads TGCAGCGTTGACGCGGGGGGCTTCTACAATGAGCAGTTCTTC. The V and J genes are TRBV29-1 and TRBJ2-1, with TRBD2 identical over 8 bases. J lost 3 bases, V lost 3 bases, and 4 bases had no gene match. The CDR3 runs to 14 residues. The germline V gene has CDR1 SQVTM and CDR2 ANQGSEA.

The chain carries TRBV3-1 and TRBJ2-5, with TRBD1 as a possible D gene (6 bases). This CDR3 comprises 14 residues. Trimming removed 0 bases from V and 4 bases from J, with 9 bases in between. The germline V gene has CDR1 LGHDT and CDR2 YNNKEL (reference sequence). The DNA of the CDR3 is TGTGCCAGCAGCCAAGAGCAGGACAGAGAGACCCAGTACTTC. The encoded protein is CASSQEQDRETQYF.

This clonotype was observed at least ten times. This sequence joins TRBV18 and TRBJ2-3; TRBD2 might be the D (6 bases). The CDR3 is made up of 14 amino acids. The V gene's germline CDR1 is KGHSH and CDR2 LQKENI. V lost 3 bases, J lost 4 bases, and 11 bases lay in between. The CDR3 region is CASSPPREADTQYF. CDR3 coding DNA: TGTGCCAGCTCACCCCCGAGGGAGGCAGATACGCAGTATTTT.

This clonotype was found a few times. The V and J genes are TRBV14 and TRBJ2-1, with TRBD1 matching over 7 bases. Germline V gene data show CDR1 as SGHDN and CDR2 as FVKESK. The CDR3 consists of 16 residues. After removal of 4 bases from V and 4 bases from J, the junction contained 10 bases not matched to a gene. The CDR3 nucleotides read TGTGCCAGCAGCCCCTATGTGGGACAGAGATACAATGAGCAGTTCTTC. Amino acid sequence: CASSPYVGQRYNEQFF.

This sequence joins TRBV27 and TRBJ1-1; no firm D call. This CDR3 spans 15 amino acids. V lost 6 bases and J lost 5, with 19 bases in between. Germline V gene sequence: CDR1 MNHEY, CDR2 SMNVEV (reference sequence). In DNA, the CDR3 is TGTGCCAGCAGCCTTAATAATCTTGGAGGGACTGAAGCTTTCTTT. This sequence encodes CASSLNNLGGTEAFF.

Remarks on this clonotype: Being one base from a much bigger clone, this may be a read error. V and J are TRBV6-6 and TRBJ2-7, with D unresolved. This CDR3 comprises 17 residues. The V end was cut by 0 bases, the J end by 0 bases, with 15 bases between. CDR1 is MNHNY and CDR2 is SVGAGI in the germline V gene (reference sequence). CDR3 in DNA: TGTGCCAGCAGTTACTCTCGGTTGGTGGGTAGCTCCTACGAGCAGTACTTC. It encodes CASSYSRLVGSSYEQYF.

This clonotype was counted between two and nine times. The V gene is TRBV5-1, the J gene TRBJ2-3; D remains ambiguous. V lost 5 bases to trimming and J lost 1 base, with 11 bases between them. Germline-derived CDR1 and CDR2 are SGHRS and YFSETQ. The CDR3 has 14 residues. The DNA for the CDR3 is TGCGCCAGCAGGATTGGAGTCGGCACAGATACGCAGTATTTT. It encodes CASRIGVGTDTQYF.

This clonotype appeared a few times. The rearrangement links TRBV7-9 to TRBJ2-3; TRBD2 matches at 7 bases. CDR1 is SEHNR and CDR2 is FQNEAQ in the germline V gene (reference sequence). The CDR3 has 14 residues. Trimming cost V 11 bases and J 5 bases; bases outside gene matches: 13. CDR3 DNA: TGTGCCGTTAAGGTCAACGGGGGGATAGATACGCAGTATTTT. Translating gives CAVKVNGGIDTQYF.

This clonotype was detected many times. V and J are TRBV30 and TRBJ1-2; D not resolved. Trimming took 6 bases from V and 2 from J, leaving 13 bases between them. The CDR3 extends over 13 amino acids. Germline V gives CDR1 GTSNPN, CDR2 SVGIG (reference sequence). CDR3 sequence (DNA): TGTGCCTGCCGGTCCACGGCCAACTATGGCTACACCTTC. This translates into CACRSTANYGYTF.

This clonotype was detected many times. This chain uses TRBV10-2 with TRBJ2-1; 8 bases are shared with TRBD1. V gave up 7 bases and J gave up 5 bases; unmatched junction bases: 4. The CDR3 loop spans 13 amino acids. The germline V gene has CDR1 WSHSY and CDR2 SAAADI. The CDR3 nucleotides are TGCGCCAGCAATGACAGGGGAGACAATGAGCAGTTCTTC. It translates to CASNDRGDNEQFF.

This clonotype was picked up many times. The CDR3 loop reads CASKGGDHNEQFF. In nucleotides, the CDR3 is TGTGCCAGCAAGGGGGGCGACCACAATGAGCAGTTCTTC. V is TRBV2 and J is TRBJ2-1, with D tentatively TRBD1 or TRBD2 (6 bases each). V was cut by 7 bases and J by 5 bases, with 12 bases left in between. Germline-derived CDR1 and CDR2 are SNHLY and FYNNEI. The CDR3 is made up of 13 amino acids.

Many counts were recorded for this clonotype. The genes are TRBV12-5 and TRBJ2-7; D unresolved. The CDR3 sequence is 12 residues long. V was trimmed by 2 bases and J by 6 bases, leaving 8 bases between them. In germline, CDR1 is LGHNT, CDR2 FRNRAP. CDR3 DNA: TGTGCTAGTGGTTTGTGGTGGCCCGAGCAGTACTTC. Its translation is CASGLWWPEQYF. Full variable domain (rest looked up from reference TRBV12-5 and TRBJ2-7): DARVTQTPRHKVTEMGQEVTMRCQPILGHNTVFWYRQTMMQGLELLAYFRNRAPLDDSGMPKDRFSAEMPDATLATLKIQPSEPRDSAVYFCASGLWWPEQYFGPGTRLTVT.